This TCR beta chain comes out of a study of PD-1 blockade in classical Hodgkin lymphoma. Some clones are missing from TCRdb's copy, which holds only in-frame ones; the method was immunoSEQ multiplex PCR. The sample yields fewer than 40,000 clones, about 88% seen once. Described time point: cycle 4 day 1 (C4D1), after more than five weeks of nivolumab. Every single patient, without exception, relapsed after autologous stem cell transplantation, and brentuximab vedotin exposure varied. Magnetic depletion of unwanted cells isolated CD4+ T cells from thawed PBMCs. The sample holds one count of this clone. Per germline, CDR1 SGHRS and CDR2 YFSETQ. This CDR3 comprises 16 residues. Trimming stripped 2 bases from V and 4 bases from J, with 18 bases between.

Sequenced here: CD4+ T cells from blood, sampled before the fourth cycle of nivolumab. The chain combines TRBV5-1 with TRBJ1-1, with D perhaps matching TRBD1 (5 bases). This receptor was identified in a human donor with classical Hodgkin lymphoma. The CDR3 DNA reads TGCGCCAGCAGCTTTTCGGGAGGTCCGGGGGGCACTGAAGCTTTCTTT. Encoded protein: CASSFSGGPGGTEAFF.